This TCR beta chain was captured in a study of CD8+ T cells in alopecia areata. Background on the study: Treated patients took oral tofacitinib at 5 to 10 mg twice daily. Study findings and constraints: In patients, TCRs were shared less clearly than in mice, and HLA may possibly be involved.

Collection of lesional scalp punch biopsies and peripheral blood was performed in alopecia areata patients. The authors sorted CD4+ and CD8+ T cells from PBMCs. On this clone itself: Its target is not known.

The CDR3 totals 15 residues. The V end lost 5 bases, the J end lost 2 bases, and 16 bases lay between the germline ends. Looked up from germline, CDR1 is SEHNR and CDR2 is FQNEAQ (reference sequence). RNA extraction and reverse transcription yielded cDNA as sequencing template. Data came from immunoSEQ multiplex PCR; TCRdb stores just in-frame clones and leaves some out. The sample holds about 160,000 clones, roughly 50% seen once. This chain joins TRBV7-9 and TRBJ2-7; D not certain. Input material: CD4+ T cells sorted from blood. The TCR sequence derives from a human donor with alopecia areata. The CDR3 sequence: CASSPPAAAAYEQYF. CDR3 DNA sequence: TGTGCCAGCAGCCCGCCGGCGGCCGCAGCCTACGAGCAGTACTTC.